This TCR beta chain was captured in a study of T cells of healthy individuals. This clonotype was observed a handful of times. TCRdb redid the calling of the 5' RACE reads with MiXCR, one entry per CDR3 protein. Of some 82,000 distinct CDR3 sequences listed, about 5% are singletons. V lost 3 bases to trimming and J lost 4 bases, with 19 bases between them. Germline CDR1 and CDR2: MGHRA and YSYEKL. The CDR3 covers 17 residues. This TCR was recovered from a female donor in good health. V gene TRBV4-1 combines with J gene TRBJ2-1; D is possibly TRBD2 (5 bases). Here the CDR3 DNA reads TGCGCCAGCAGCCAGCCTAGGTTTGAGCGGAGGTACAATGAGCAGTTCTTC. It codes for CASSQPRFERRYNEQFF.